This T cell receptor beta chain was sequenced during a study of shared clonotypes between healthy human individuals. About the study: Donors, aged 18 to 49, were two women and three men.

Using immunoSEQ multiplex PCR, the repertoire was profiled, and TCRdb retains in-frame clones only, with some absent. This table has about 980,000 clones, 76% appearing once. Germline-derived CDR1 and CDR2 are SGHTA and FQGNSA. V was trimmed by 2 bases and J by 5 bases, leaving 13 bases between them. CDR3 length: 16 residues. V gene TRBV7-2 combines with J gene TRBJ1-6; D perhaps matches TRBD1 (5 bases). The source is a young man in good health. Sequenced sample: memory CD4+ T cells sorted from blood. The subset was: CD45RA-negative fraction. CDR3 loop: CASSLQGGLNNSPLHF. CDR3 in DNA: TGTGCCAGCAGCTTACAGGGCGGGTTGAATAATTCACCCCTCCACTTT.